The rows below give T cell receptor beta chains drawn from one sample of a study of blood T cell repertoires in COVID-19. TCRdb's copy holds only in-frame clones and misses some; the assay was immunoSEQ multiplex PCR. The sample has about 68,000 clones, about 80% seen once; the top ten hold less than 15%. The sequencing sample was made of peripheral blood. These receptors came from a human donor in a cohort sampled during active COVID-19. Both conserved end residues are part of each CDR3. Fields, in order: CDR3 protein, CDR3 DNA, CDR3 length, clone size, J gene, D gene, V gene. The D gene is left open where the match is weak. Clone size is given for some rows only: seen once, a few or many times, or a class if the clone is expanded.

CDR3: CAYGQSNEQFF
DNA: TGTGCCTATGGACAAAGCAATGAGCAGTTCTTC
length: 11
size: -
J: TRBJ2-1
D: -
V: TRBV30

CDR3: CASSYQGLNQPQHF
DNA: TGTGCCAGCAGTTACCAGGGTCTCAATCAGCCCCAGCATTTT
length: 14
size: -
J: TRBJ1-5
D: -
V: TRBV6-2/TRBV6-3

CDR3: CAMRGQGAMRGTDTQYF
DNA: TGTGCCATGCGGGGACAGGGGGCTATGCGTGGCACAGATACGCAGTATTTT
length: 17
size: -
J: TRBJ2-3
D: TRBD1
V: TRBV2

CDR3: CASSYRGQIGELFF
DNA: TGTGCCAGCAGCTACCGGGGACAGATCGGGGAGCTGTTTTTT
length: 14
size: -
J: TRBJ2-2
D: TRBD1
V: TRBV7-9

CDR3: CATSRGRSNQPQHF
DNA: TGTGCCACCAGCAGAGGTCGGAGCAATCAGCCCCAGCATTTT
length: 14
size: few
J: TRBJ1-5
D: -
V: TRBV15

CDR3: CASRASGGALYEQFF
DNA: TGTGCCAGCAGGGCTAGCGGGGGGGCCCTCTATGAGCAGTTCTTC
length: 15
size: -
J: TRBJ2-1
D: TRBD2
V: TRBV6-5

CDR3: CASSPLQGRSSDTQYF
DNA: TGTGCCAGCTCACCATTACAGGGGAGGTCATCAGATACGCAGTATTTT
length: 16
size: -
J: TRBJ2-3
D: -
V: TRBV18

CDR3: CASSVDGTGDGDEQFF
DNA: TGTGCCAGCAGCGTAGATGGGACAGGGGACGGTGATGAGCAGTTCTTC
length: 16
size: -
J: TRBJ2-1
D: TRBD1
V: TRBV9

CDR3: CASSHPLGRGGYTF
DNA: TGTGCCAGCAGCCACCCCCTTGGCCGTGGCGGCTACACCTTC
length: 14
size: -
J: TRBJ1-2
D: -
V: TRBV3-1/TRBV3-2

CDR3: CASSGTPTANEKLFF
DNA: TGCGCCAGCAGTGGGACTCCGACGGCTAATGAAAAACTGTTTTTT
length: 15
size: -
J: TRBJ1-4
D: -
V: TRBV10-2

CDR3: CASSLGPGTQYF
DNA: TGTGCCAGCAGCTTAGGTCCCGGGACCCAGTACTTC
length: 12
size: few
J: TRBJ2-5
D: -
V: TRBV13

CDR3: CASSLNQNRGNEQFF
DNA: TGTGCCAGCTCACTGAATCAAAATAGGGGCAATGAGCAGTTCTTC
length: 15
size: -
J: TRBJ2-1
D: -
V: TRBV18

CDR3: CASRPTGANSPLHF
DNA: TGTGCCAGCAGGCCGACAGGGGCTAATTCACCCCTCCACTTT
length: 14
size: -
J: TRBJ1-6
D: TRBD1
V: TRBV6-6

CDR3: CASSLRTSGRGEQFF
DNA: TGTGCCAGCAGCTTGCGAACTAGCGGGAGAGGTGAGCAGTTCTTC
length: 15
size: once
J: TRBJ2-1
D: TRBD2
V: TRBV5-4

CDR3: CASSLFDRADSYEQYF
DNA: TGCGCCAGCAGCTTGTTTGACAGGGCTGACTCCTACGAGCAGTACTTC
length: 16
size: -
J: TRBJ2-7
D: TRBD1
V: TRBV5-1

CDR3: CASSPGGGSNQPQHF
DNA: TGTGCCAGCAGCCCGGGCGGGGGGAGCAATCAGCCCCAGCATTTT
length: 15
size: few
J: TRBJ1-5
D: -
V: TRBV7-2

CDR3: CASSDSFRAQPQHF
DNA: TGTGCCAGCAGTGACTCGTTCAGGGCACAGCCCCAGCATTTT
length: 14
size: -
J: TRBJ1-5
D: -
V: TRBV6-4

CDR3: CATSDPLLAGSRETQYF
DNA: TGTGCCACCAGTGACCCCCTGCTAGCGGGGTCCCGAGAGACCCAGTACTTC
length: 17
size: -
J: TRBJ2-5
D: TRBD2
V: TRBV24-1

CDR3: CASGVGASGGSGYEQYF
DNA: TGTGCCAGCGGAGTTGGGGCTAGCGGGGGTAGTGGATACGAGCAGTACTTC
length: 17
size: -
J: TRBJ2-7
D: TRBD2
V: TRBV28

CDR3: CASSLPGLADRTDTQYF
DNA: TGTGCCAGCAGCTTACCGGGGTTAGCGGACCGCACAGATACGCAGTATTTT
length: 17
size: -
J: TRBJ2-3
D: -
V: TRBV7-9

CDR3: CASSPGQGSSGNTIYF
DNA: TGTGCCAGCTCGCCGGGACAGGGAAGCTCTGGAAACACCATATATTTT
length: 16
size: few
J: TRBJ1-3
D: TRBD1
V: TRBV18

CDR3: CASSAGQFNQPQHF
DNA: TGTGCCAGCAGTGCGGGACAGTTCAATCAGCCCCAGCATTTT
length: 14
size: -
J: TRBJ1-5
D: TRBD1
V: TRBV28

CDR3: CASSSVFNTDTQYF
DNA: TGTGCCAGCAGTTCAGTTTTCAACACAGATACGCAGTATTTT
length: 14
size: -
J: TRBJ2-3
D: -
V: TRBV6-2/TRBV6-3

CDR3: CASSPTVQGEKLFF
DNA: TGTGCCAGCAGCCCGACGGTACAGGGTGAAAAACTGTTTTTT
length: 14
size: -
J: TRBJ1-4
D: -
V: TRBV7-9

CDR3: CACPGAGPYTEAFF
DNA: TGTGCCTGTCCGGGAGCAGGGCCATACACTGAAGCTTTCTTT
length: 14
size: -
J: TRBJ1-1
D: -
V: TRBV30

CDR3: CASGLGTSVVSTDTQYF
DNA: TGTGCTAGTGGTTTGGGGACTAGCGTAGTTAGCACAGATACGCAGTATTTT
length: 17
size: -
J: TRBJ2-3
D: TRBD2
V: TRBV12-5

CDR3: CASSLSGTSGGLGEQFF
DNA: TGTGCCAGCAGCTTGTCCGGGACTAGCGGGGGCCTTGGAGAGCAGTTCTTC
length: 17
size: few
J: TRBJ2-1
D: TRBD2
V: TRBV11-2

CDR3: CASSSTTESSYNSPLHF
DNA: TGCGCCAGCAGCTCAACGACAGAGAGCTCCTATAATTCACCCCTCCACTTT
length: 17
size: once
J: TRBJ1-6
D: -
V: TRBV5-1

CDR3: CASSQEGTGGREKLFF
DNA: TGCGCCAGCAGCCAAGAAGGGACAGGGGGCCGCGAAAAACTGTTTTTT
length: 16
size: few
J: TRBJ1-4
D: TRBD1
V: TRBV4-1

CDR3: CASSTQSGAFGPQHF
DNA: TGTGCCAGCAGTACCCAGTCAGGCGCATTTGGGCCCCAGCATTTT
length: 15
size: -
J: TRBJ1-5
D: -
V: TRBV2

CDR3: CASSPRFGNTDTQYF
DNA: TGTGCCAGCAGCCCTAGATTCGGAAACACAGATACGCAGTATTTT
length: 15
size: -
J: TRBJ2-3
D: -
V: TRBV9

CDR3: CASSFEGRTEAFF
DNA: TGTGCCAGCAGCTTCGAGGGAAGGACTGAAGCTTTCTTT
length: 13
size: once
J: TRBJ1-1
D: -
V: TRBV11-3

CDR3: CASSMDRVAPDEQYF
DNA: TGTGCCAGCAGCATGGACAGGGTCGCCCCAGATGAGCAGTATTTT
length: 15
size: -
J: TRBJ2-3
D: TRBD1
V: TRBV7-2

CDR3: CALRQGRTEAFF
DNA: TGTGCGCTTCGACAGGGAAGGACTGAAGCTTTCTTT
length: 12
size: -
J: TRBJ1-1
D: TRBD1
V: TRBV6-5

CDR3: CASSPRTGEQPQHF
DNA: TGTGCCAGCAGCCCCCGGACAGGGGAACAGCCCCAGCATTTT
length: 14
size: few
J: TRBJ1-5
D: TRBD1
V: TRBV3-1/TRBV3-2

CDR3: CASSLMGAVTQYF
DNA: TGTGCCAGCAGCTTAATGGGGGCTGTGACCCAGTACTTC
length: 13
size: once
J: TRBJ2-5
D: -
V: TRBV7-2

CDR3: CASQRDRTLNTEAFF
DNA: TGCGCCAGCCAAAGGGACAGGACCCTGAACACTGAAGCTTTCTTT
length: 15
size: -
J: TRBJ1-1
D: TRBD1
V: TRBV5-1

CDR3: CASSAPPGETQYF
DNA: TGTGCCAGCAGCGCTCCCCCGGGGGAGACCCAGTACTTC
length: 13
size: once
J: TRBJ2-5
D: -
V: TRBV5-4

CDR3: CASTLAGSGELFF
DNA: TGTGCCAGCACCCTTGCGGGGTCCGGGGAGCTGTTTTTT
length: 13
size: -
J: TRBJ2-2
D: -
V: TRBV12-3/TRBV12-4

CDR3: CASTPGHAGANYGYTF
DNA: TGTGCCAGTACCCCAGGGCACGCAGGGGCGAACTATGGCTACACCTTC
length: 16
size: -
J: TRBJ1-2
D: -
V: TRBV19

CDR3: CASRSTGTGELFF
DNA: TGTGCCAGCAGATCTACAGGGACCGGGGAGCTGTTTTTT
length: 13
size: -
J: TRBJ2-2
D: -
V: TRBV12-3/TRBV12-4

CDR3: CASSQTRGPGNTIYF
DNA: TGTGCCAGCAGCCAAACGAGGGGGCCAGGAAACACCATATATTTT
length: 15
size: -
J: TRBJ1-3
D: TRBD1
V: TRBV7-3

CDR3: CASSVGQGYNEQFF
DNA: TGTGCCAGCAGCGTAGGACAGGGGTACAATGAGCAGTTCTTC
length: 14
size: few
J: TRBJ2-1
D: TRBD1
V: TRBV9

CDR3: CASRITGNTIYF
DNA: TGTGCCAGCAGGATTACAGGAAACACCATATATTTT
length: 12
size: -
J: TRBJ1-3
D: -
V: TRBV6-5

CDR3: CASSVRSLSPQHF
DNA: TGTGCCAGCAGTGTGCGTTCCTTGTCTCCCCAGCATTTT
length: 13
size: -
J: TRBJ1-5
D: -
V: TRBV2

CDR3: CAWREIGTTPGELFF
DNA: TGTGCCTGGAGGGAAATAGGGACTACCCCCGGGGAGCTGTTTTTT
length: 15
size: -
J: TRBJ2-2
D: TRBD2
V: TRBV30